The T cell receptor (beta chain) described here comes from a study of beta chain features in type 1 diabetes. Study results and limitations: Naive, central memory and Treg TCRB repertoires seemed to resemble each other more closely in patients than they did in healthy donors.

Sequenced material consisted of expressed TCRB transcripts (all of the isolated RNA was reverse transcribed). There were approximately 3.5 million reads on average in the naive, central memory and regulatory T cell samples. This table comes from immunoSEQ multiplex PCR, and its TCRdb copy is limited to in-frame clones, with some not included. The sample yields hundreds of thousands of clones, less than 20% seen once. Germline V gene lookup returns CDR1 ENHRY and CDR2 SYGVKD. Deletions cut 2 bases from V and 8 bases from J, with 10 bases between. CDR3 length: 13 amino acids. The table lists this clone with a few counts. Its cognate antigen is unknown. It was via CD45RO/CCR7/CD25/CD127/CD95/CD27 that CD4+ naive, central memory, regulatory and stem cell-like memory cells were sorted.

Sequenced material: naive CD4+ T cells from blood. The receptor was isolated from a man aged 18 to 35 in good health. The rearrangement joins TRBV10-3 to TRBJ1-5; D gene ambiguous. The CDR3 loop reads CAISEIEVKPQHF. For the CDR3, the DNA is TGTGCCATCAGTGAGATTGAGGTCAAGCCCCAGCATTTT.